The 13 T cell receptor beta chains presented below share a single source sample, sequenced in a study of long-term antiretroviral therapy in people with HIV. The run of the v3.0 immunoSEQ assay was at survey level. Profiled with immunoSEQ multiplex PCR; TCRdb holds only in-frame clones, not every one. The repertoire holds 15,000 to 20,000 clones, with around 87% as singletons. This specimen was unsorted PBMCs, taken 0.7 years before starting antiretroviral therapy. The source is a man aged 45 to 65 with HIV.

The chain employs TRBV19 and TRBJ1-2; D is uncertain. The CDR3 loop spans 12 amino acids. Between the trimmed V and J ends, which lost 2 bases and 7 bases, there was a span of 8 bases. CDR1 and CDR2 from the germline V gene are LNHDA and SQIVND (reference sequence). CDR3 region: CASSISRGGYTF. In DNA, the CDR3 is TGTGCCAGTAGTATAAGCCGTGGTGGCTACACCTTC.

J is TRBJ2-3 and V is TRBV5-1, with D perhaps TRBD2 (5 bases). With 0 bases removed from V and 0 bases from J, the gap between germline ends came to 8 bases. This CDR3 has 15 residues. Germline CDR1 is SGHRS and CDR2 is YFSETQ. The CDR3 is CASSLAGRSTDTQYF. The CDR3 DNA follows: TGCGCCAGCAGCTTGGCTGGGAGAAGCACAGATACGCAGTATTTT.

The chain links TRBV6-5 to TRBJ2-1; no firm D call. CDR1 is MNHEY and CDR2 is SVGAGI in the germline V gene. V was trimmed by 3 bases and J by 4 bases, leaving 13 bases between them. The length of the CDR3 is 15 residues. The CDR3 DNA reads TGTGCCAGCAGTTATCGGCTACCTGTATACAATGAGCAGTTCTTC. It yields the protein CASSYRLPVYNEQFF.

V is TRBV10-3 and J is TRBJ2-5; 8 bases match TRBD1. The V segment lost 5 bases and the J segment 4 bases; nucleotides outside the gene matches: 9. Germline CDR1 reads ENHRY; CDR2 reads SYGVKD. CDR3 length: 15 residues. The CDR3: CAISRQGIRSETQYF. The CDR3 region has the DNA TGTGCCATCAGTCGACAGGGGATACGGTCAGAGACCCAGTACTTC.

The chain is built from TRBV5-4 and TRBJ2-7, with unresolved D. V lost 2 bases and J lost 1, with 10 bases in between. The CDR3 is 14 residues long. CDR1 and CDR2 (germline): SGHNT, YYREEE (reference sequence). The CDR3 protein is CASSFGQNSYEQYF. CDR3 nucleotides: TGTGCCAGCAGCTTTGGGCAAAATTCCTACGAGCAGTACTTC.

V is TRBV11-2 and J is TRBJ1-6; 9 nucleotides line up with TRBD1. This CDR3 is 18 amino acids long. From germline, CDR1 is SGHAT and CDR2 FQNNGV. Losses at the gene ends were 0 bases for V and 8 bases for J; bases not matched to a gene: 11. The CDR3 bases are TGTGCCAGCAGCTTAGACCCACAGGGGGCGGTTAGGTATTCACCCCTCCACTTT. Translation: CASSLDPQGAVRYSPLHF.

V usage is TRBV28 and J usage is TRBJ1-4, with TRBD1 as a possible D gene (6 bases). The CDR3 consists of 12 residues. Trimming pared 7 bases from V and 5 bases from J, leaving 8 bases between. In germline, CDR1 is MDHEN, CDR2 SYDVKM. DNA for the CDR3: TGTGCCAGCACCACAGGGAATGAAAAACTGTTTTTT. Amino acids: CASTTGNEKLFF.

The J gene is TRBJ2-2, the V gene TRBV10-3; perhaps D is TRBD1 or TRBD2 (6 bases each). Looked up from germline, CDR1 is ENHRY and CDR2 is SYGVKD. V was cut by 6 bases and J by 1 base, with 12 bases left in between. The CDR3 contains 15 residues. The CDR3 nucleotides are TGTGCCATCAGGGGGGGCCTGGAGAACACCGGGGAGCTGTTTTTT. Translation: CAIRGGLENTGELFF.

The chain recombines TRBV5-1 with TRBJ1-1, with D hard to call. V lost 3 bases to trimming and J lost 3 bases, with 12 bases between them. There are 14 residues in the CDR3. Germline V gives CDR1 SGHRS, CDR2 YFSETQ. DNA for the CDR3: TGCGCCAGCAGCTCCGAGGGCACCTACACTGAAGCTTTCTTT. It specifies CASSSEGTYTEAFF.

This rearrangement joins TRBV2 to TRBJ2-3; D gene unclear. With 3 bases removed from V and 1 base from J, the gap between germline ends came to 8 bases. Germline assignment: CDR1 SNHLY and CDR2 FYNNEI. The CDR3 is made up of 14 amino acids. This CDR3 reads CASSEASGTDTQYF. As DNA, the CDR3 is TGTGCCAGCAGTGAGGCAAGCGGCACAGATACGCAGTATTTT.

This clone was picked up one time. The chain is built from TRBV6-1 and TRBJ1-2, with 9 positions matching TRBD1. CDR3 length: 14 amino acids. Trimming at V came to 8 bases and at J to 4 bases, leaving 8 bases not matched to a gene. Per germline, CDR1 MNHNS and CDR2 SASEGT. CDR3 nucleotides: TGTGCCAGCGGCTATGGACAGGGGCTCTATGGCTACACCTTC. Protein: CASGYGQGLYGYTF.

This clone was counted once. The chain is built from TRBV27 and TRBJ2-7, with D uncertain. The CDR3 contains 16 residues. V lost 2 bases and J 3 bases, leaving 17 bases between the germline ends. Germline V CDR1 and CDR2: MNHEY, SMNVEV (reference sequence). Here the CDR3 reads CASSLVRPPSHYEQYF. CDR3 nucleotides: TGTGCCAGCAGTTTAGTACGACCGCCCTCTCACTACGAGCAGTACTTC.

This chain joins TRBV7-8 and TRBJ2-7; the D gene is possibly TRBD1 (5 bases). This CDR3 comprises 15 residues. V was cut by 5 bases and J by 2 bases, with 16 bases left in between. Germline V gene sequence: CDR1 SGHVS, CDR2 FQNEAQ. The CDR3 is CASSLEQGIAYEQYF. As DNA, the CDR3 is TGTGCCAGCAGCCTTGAGCAGGGAATCGCCTACGAGCAGTACTTC.